This entry is about one T cell receptor beta chain. What it recognizes is unknown. This record comes from a study of shared clonotypes between healthy human individuals. General study points: Non-shared clonotypes displayed generation probabilities falling below those of clonotypes present in all four donors.

Naive CD8 cells lacked CD45RO, underwent positive selection for CCR7 and left out terminally differentiated effector memory CD45RA+ cells. The CDR3 runs to 17 residues. Per germline, CDR1 SGHAT and CDR2 FQNNGV. V was trimmed by 0 bases and J by 5 bases, leaving 18 bases between them. About 200 ng DNA, about 33,000 T cell genomes, went into each sorted-subset replicate PCR. Assay: immunoSEQ multiplex PCR; the TCRdb copy retains only in-frame clones and omits some. The table lists around 2,000,000 clones, about 95% of them singletons. Sequences were obtained from naive CD8+ T cells sorted from blood. This clonotype was obtained from a man younger than 30 in good health. The rearrangement uses TRBV11-2 and TRBJ2-3; D not resolved. CDR3 amino acids: CASSLDGEAVYGDTQYF. The CDR3 nucleotides are TGTGCCAGCAGCTTAGATGGCGAGGCAGTTTATGGAGATACGCAGTATTTT. Variable domain in full (rest from reference TRBV11-2 and TRBJ2-3): EAGVAQSPRYKIIEKRQSVAFWCNPISGHATLYWYQQILGQGPKLLIQFQNNGVVDDSQLPKDRFSAERLKGVDSTLKIQPAKLEDSAVYLCASSLDGEAVYGDTQYFGPGTRLTVL.